The next 27 T cell receptor beta chains were all read from a single sample in a study of tissue T cells after allogeneic stem cell transplantation. Assay used: immunoSEQ multiplex PCR; TCRdb lists only in-frame clones, some missing. The sample lists more than 45,000 clones, over 65% occurring once. Material: sorted cells pooled from one or two spleens. The receptors derive from a pool of C57BL/6 mice in good health.

In this sample, this clone turned up a few times. The germline and genes are mouse ones. The read terminates 1 residue before the CDR3 end, so the remaining end is supplied by the germline J gene. The V call is TRBV1, the J call TRBJ1-3; 9 bases fit TRBD1. CDR1 and CDR2 (germline): NSQYPW, LRSPGD (reference sequence). The CDR3 sequence is 15 residues long. Trimming cost V 7 bases and J 1 base; bases outside gene matches: 5. The DNA read from the CDR3 is TGCACCTGCACCTACAGGGGGCGCTCTGGAAATACGCTCTAT. This encodes CTCTYRGRSGNTLY. The CDR3 in full is CTCTYRGRSGNTLYF.

Remarks on this clone: Genes and germline are mouse. The read finishes 1 residue shy of the CDR3 end, and the germline J gene is used to complete it. The chain couples TRBV31 to TRBJ2-5; the D gene could be TRBD1 or TRBD2 (5 bases each). V lost 2 bases and J 4 bases, leaving 7 bases between the germline ends. The CDR3 loop spans 12 amino acids. In germline, CDR1 is GKSSPN, CDR2 SITVG. CDR3 bases read: TGTGCCTGGAGTGGGGGTGAAGACACCCAGTAC. This translates into CAWSGGEDTQY. The CDR3, in full, reads CAWSGGEDTQYF.

In the case of this clone: These gene names are mouse names. The CDR3 goes on 1 residue after the read ends, and that part is filled in from the germline J gene. The chain recombines TRBV13-3 with TRBJ1-1; D gene uncertain. CDR3 size: 11 residues. V was cut by 2 bases and J by 10 bases, with 9 bases left in between. From germline, CDR1 is NNHDY and CDR2 SYVADS. The sequenced CDR3 bases are TGTGCCAGCAGTGACCCCCGAGGAGTCTTC. It is translated as CASSDPRGVF. The CDR3, in full, reads CASSDPRGVFF.

This clone was observed a handful of times. Gene labels here are mouse ones. The read terminates 1 residue before the CDR3 end, so the remaining end is supplied by the germline J gene. J is TRBJ1-2 and V is TRBV3; D is unclear. V lost 4 bases, J lost 0 bases, and 6 bases lay in between. CDR1 and CDR2 (germline): SNHLY, FYNGKV (reference sequence). This CDR3 is built from 13 residues. This CDR3 reads CASSSDTNSDYTF. Partial CDR3 DNA: TGTGCCAGCAGCTCTGACACAAACTCCGACTACACC.

About this clone itself: Here the gene names and germline are mouse. The CDR3 is cut off 1 residue early in the read; its end comes from the germline J gene. The chain employs TRBV14 and TRBJ2-1; 14 bases are a match to TRBD2. This CDR3 is 15 amino acids long. Germline V CDR1 and CDR2: SGHDT, FRDEAV. V shed 5 bases and J 7 bases; nucleotides not matched to a gene: 5. CDR3 DNA (partial): TGTGCCAGCAGCCTCCGGGACTGGGGGGGCGCTGAGCAGTTC. As protein: CASSLRDWGGAEQF. The whole CDR3 reads CASSLRDWGGAEQFF.

This clone was seen only a few times. Gene names follow the mouse nomenclature. Partial CDR3 DNA: TGTGCAAGCAGCCTTAGTCAAAACACCTTGTAC. Amino acid sequence: CASSLSQNTLY. The entire CDR3 reads CASSLSQNTLYF. The chain carries TRBV16 and TRBJ2-4; D unresolved. With the read ending 1 residue before the CDR3 end, the germline J gene is used to fill in that end. The CDR3 runs to 12 residues. Trimming pared 5 bases from V and 0 bases from J, leaving 3 bases between. CDR1 SGHSA and CDR2 FRNQAP come from the germline V gene.

This clone appeared a single time. The gene symbols are mouse symbols. The DNA ends 1 residue before the CDR3 does, and the rest of the CDR3 is filled in from the germline J gene. The V and J genes are TRBV2 and TRBJ1-5, with D unresolved. V was cut by 1 base and J by 0 bases, with 10 bases left in between. CDR1 and CDR2 (germline): LGHNA, YSYQKL. The CDR3 consists of 16 residues. The CDR3 bases that were read are TGTGCCAGCAGCCAAGGGCAAACTTATAACAACCAGGCTCCGCTT. As protein: CASSQGQTYNNQAPL. The whole CDR3 region reads CASSQGQTYNNQAPLF.

Details on this clone: Gene names refer to mouse genes. The CDR3 reads CASSRDRGKDTQYF. The sequenced part of the CDR3 DNA is TGTGCCAGCTCTCGGGACAGGGGCAAAGACACCCAGTAC. This chain joins TRBV12-2 and TRBJ2-5; 10 bases match TRBD1. The sequenced fragment ends 1 residue before the CDR3 boundary, so the rest is inferred from the germline J gene. Germline-derived CDR1 and CDR2 are SGHLS and HYDKME. The CDR3 totals 14 residues. V was clipped by 2 bases and J by 4 bases; unmatched bases: 2. Filled out from reference TRBV12-2 and TRBJ2-5, the complete variable domain reads NSGVVQSPRYIIKGKGERSILKCIPISGHLSVAWYQQTQGQELKFFIQHYDKMERDKGNLPSRFSVQQFDDYHSEMNMSALELEDSAVYFCASSRDRGKDTQYFGPGTRLLVL.

This clone was seen more than once but under ten times. The gene names given are mouse names. The read falls 1 residue short of the CDR3 end, and the missing part is taken from the germline J gene. The gene calls are TRBV4 and TRBJ1-3; D is unresolved. V lost 5 bases and J 0 bases, leaving 8 bases between the germline ends. The germline gives CDR1 LGHDT, CDR2 YNNKQL (reference sequence). CDR3 length equals 14 residues. The sequenced CDR3 bases are TGTGCCAGCAGCCCCGACAATTCTGGAAATACGCTCTAT. Residues: CASSPDNSGNTLY. The whole CDR3 protein reads CASSPDNSGNTLYF.

This clone was seen a handful of times. Gene names follow the mouse nomenclature. The read gets to within 1 residue of the CDR3 end, and the germline J gene fills in the rest. The chain has TRBV16 and TRBJ1-4, with D possibly TRBD1 on 6 matching bases. The CDR3 extends over 15 amino acids. The V and J ends lost 4 bases and 3 bases respectively, with 12 bases between them. Germline CDR1 reads SGHSA; CDR2 reads FRNQAP. This chain's CDR3 is CASSSPGQTNERLFF. The covered CDR3 bases are TGTGCAAGCAGCTCTCCGGGACAAACCAACGAAAGATTATTT.

This clone came up once. Here the gene names and germline are mouse. The CDR3 reads CASSTGTGDSYEQYF. The sequenced CDR3 bases are TGTGCCAGCTCCACCGGGACTGGGGACTCCTATGAACAGTAC. The chain carries TRBV12-2 and TRBJ2-7, with 10 bases lining up with TRBD2. The CDR3 is cut off 1 residue early in the read; its end comes from the germline J gene. The length of the CDR3 is 15 residues. Germline V gene sequence: CDR1 SGHLS, CDR2 HYDKME. After removal of 4 bases from V and 0 bases from J, the junction contained 5 bases not matched to a gene.

Note on this clone: Any gene name here is a mouse gene name. The sequence runs out 1 residue before the end of the CDR3; the remainder is reconstructed from the germline J gene. The chain uses TRBV1 and TRBJ1-1, with TRBD1 matching over 9 bases. After removal of 1 base from V and 4 bases from J, the junction contained 1 base not matched to a gene. CDR1 and CDR2 from the germline V gene are NSQYPW and LRSPGD (reference sequence). The CDR3 has 14 residues. The covered CDR3 bases are TGCACCTGCAGTGCAGTGGACAGGGGCACAGAAGTCTTC. Amino acids: CTCSAVDRGTEVF. The entire CDR3 is CTCSAVDRGTEVFF.

Points on this clone: All gene names here are mouse names. The read comes to an end 1 residue before the CDR3 does, leaving the germline J gene to fill in the end. V gene TRBV1 combines with J gene TRBJ2-7; D unresolved. CDR1 NSQYPW and CDR2 LRSPGD come from the germline V gene (reference sequence). V dropped 0 bases and J dropped 2 bases, with 5 bases sitting between them. The CDR3 has 13 residues. CDR3 residues: CTCSADIPYEQYF. CDR3 DNA (partial): TGCACCTGCAGTGCAGATATACCCTATGAACAGTAC.

For this clone: Mouse gene names apply. The read terminates 1 residue before the CDR3 end, so the remaining end is supplied by the germline J gene. This specimen includes other DNA sequences encoding the same CDR3. The J gene is TRBJ1-1, the V gene TRBV12-2, with a tentative D call TRBD1 (5 bases). The CDR3 totals 13 residues. With 1 base removed from V and 0 bases from J, the gap between germline ends came to 5 bases. From germline, CDR1 is SGHLS and CDR2 HYDKME. The CDR3 DNA, read in part, is TGTGCCAGCTCTCTAGGGGCAAACACAGAAGTCTTC. Its translation is CASSLGANTEVF. The whole CDR3 is CASSLGANTEVFF.

For this clone: Genes here carry mouse names. The observed sequence ends 1 residue before the CDR3 terminus, with the missing tail filled in from the germline J gene. The chain is built from TRBV12-2 and TRBJ2-7, with D possibly TRBD2 on 5 matching bases. Trimming cost V 0 bases and J 5 bases, with 7 bases left between them. CDR1 is SGHLS, CDR2 HYDKME, per germline. The CDR3 spans 12 residues. The sequenced CDR3 bases are TGTGCCAGCTCTCTCGGTGGGGATGAACAGTAC. Residues: CASSLGGDEQY. The full CDR3 is CASSLGGDEQYF. Variable domain in full (rest from reference TRBV12-2 and TRBJ2-7): NSGVVQSPRYIIKGKGERSILKCIPISGHLSVAWYQQTQGQELKFFIQHYDKMERDKGNLPSRFSVQQFDDYHSEMNMSALELEDSAVYFCASSLGGDEQYFGPGTRLTVL.

Concerning this clone: Here the gene names and germline are mouse. The read is 1 residue too short to cover the CDR3 end, so that end is filled in from the germline J gene. The V gene is TRBV14, the J gene TRBJ2-4; TRBD2 matches at 11 bases. Germline V gives CDR1 SGHDT, CDR2 FRDEAV. The CDR3 extends over 14 amino acids. V gave up 5 bases and J gave up 7 bases; unmatched junction bases: 6. The CDR3 region is CASRDWGGRDTLYF. The CDR3 DNA, read in part, is TGTGCCAGCAGAGACTGGGGGGGGAGGGACACCTTGTAC.

With regard to this clone: Gene labels here are mouse ones. The CDR3 end falls 1 residue outside the read, so it is completed with the germline J gene. The chain links TRBV13-3 to TRBJ1-4; D unclear. Germline values: CDR1 NNHDY, CDR2 SYVADS. The CDR3 contains 11 residues. V lost 3 bases, J lost 5 bases, and 2 bases lay in between. Here the CDR3 reads CASSANERLFF. The sequenced CDR3 bases are TGTGCCAGCAGTGCGAACGAAAGATTATTT.

Details on this clone: Gene names refer to mouse genes. The read terminates 1 residue before the CDR3 end, so the remaining end is supplied by the germline J gene. The chain has TRBV3 and TRBJ2-2; 8 bases are a match to TRBD2. Trimming cost V 4 bases and J 2 bases; bases outside gene matches: 3. The germline gives CDR1 SNHLY, CDR2 FYNGKV (reference sequence). The CDR3 covers 15 residues. The CDR3 spells CASSSGGWNTGQLYF. Incomplete CDR3 DNA: TGTGCCAGCAGCTCTGGGGGGTGGAACACCGGGCAGCTCTAC.

Notes on this clone: Gene names and germline refer to mouse. The CDR3 loop is CAWSLTGLQDTQYF. The sequenced CDR3 bases are TGTGCCTGGAGTCTAACGGGGCTCCAAGACACCCAGTAC. V gene TRBV31 combines with J gene TRBJ2-5; D is perhaps TRBD1 or TRBD2 (5 bases each). Sequencing ends 1 residue short of the CDR3 end; the germline J gene provides the rest. The CDR3 has 14 amino acids. V lost 0 bases and J 2 bases, leaving 9 bases between the germline ends. Germline-derived CDR1 and CDR2 are GKSSPN and SITVG. Filled out from reference TRBV31 and TRBJ2-5, the complete variable domain reads AQTIHQWPVAEIKAVGSPLSLGCTIKGKSSPNLYWYWQATGGTLQQLFYSITVGQVESVVQLNLSASRPKDDQFILSTEKLLLSHSGFYLCAWSLTGLQDTQYFGPGTRLLVL.

As to this clone: Mouse gene names apply. The read stops 1 residue short of the end of the CDR3; the missing end is completed from the germline J gene. This chain links TRBV1 with TRBJ1-1; TRBD1 matches 8 bases. Losses at the gene ends were 8 bases for V and 10 bases for J; bases not matched to a gene: 6. The germline CDR1 and CDR2 sequences are NSQYPW and LRSPGD (reference sequence). CDR3 length: 11 amino acids. The chain's CDR3 is CTCARTGRVFF. The covered CDR3 bases are TGCACCTGCGCCCGGACAGGGAGAGTCTTC.

Details on this clone: The listed genes are named as in mouse. The read stops 1 residue short of the end of the CDR3; the missing end is completed from the germline J gene. The chain employs TRBV13-2 and TRBJ2-4; D gene uncertain. This CDR3 region has 14 residues. Germline V CDR1 and CDR2: NNHNN, SYGAGS (reference sequence). Deletions cut 3 bases from V and 0 bases from J, with 8 bases between. The DNA read from the CDR3 is TGTGCCAGCGGTGCCGACATAAGTCAAAACACCTTGTAC. Translation: CASGADISQNTLY. The full CDR3 sequence reads CASGADISQNTLYF.

To note about this clone: Gene names are mouse gene names. Read coverage stops 1 residue before the CDR3 terminus; the germline J gene supplies the remainder. The chain has TRBV26 and TRBJ1-1, with 7 bases that match TRBD1. This CDR3 region has 13 residues. The germline CDR1 and CDR2 sequences are KGHPV and FQNQEV (reference sequence). V trimming: 4 bases; J trimming: 1 base; junction bases outside the gene matches: 0. This CDR3 reads CASSHRGNTEVFF. Partial CDR3 DNA: TGTGCCAGCAGTCACAGGGGAAACACAGAAGTCTTC.

Details on this clone: Mouse gene names and germline throughout. The missing CDR3 end, 1 residue past where the read stops, is filled in from the germline J gene. The chain combines TRBV16 with TRBJ2-7; no reliable D call. The CDR3 has 13 residues. Trimming stripped 1 base from V and 0 bases from J, with 4 bases between. The germline V gene has CDR1 SGHSA and CDR2 FRNQAP. The CDR3 region is CASSLGSSYEQYF. Partial CDR3 DNA: TGTGCAAGCAGCTTAGGGAGCTCCTATGAACAGTAC.

As regards this clone: Gene names and germline refer to mouse. The read halts 1 residue ahead of the CDR3 end, with the missing end drawn from the germline J gene. The V gene is TRBV15, the J gene TRBJ2-3, with D perhaps matching TRBD1 (6 bases). This CDR3 region has 13 residues. Germline CDR1 is SGHND and CDR2 is FRSKSL. The germline V and J ends were trimmed by 4 bases and 1 base, with 6 bases remaining between them. CDR3 amino acids: CASSSGGAETLYF. Partial CDR3 DNA: TGTGCCAGCAGTTCAGGGGGTGCAGAAACGCTGTAT. The variable domain in full, with the rest retrieved from reference TRBV15 and TRBJ2-3, is DAGVTQTPRHEVAEKGQTIILKCEPVSGHNDLFWYRQTKIQGLELLSYFRSKSLMEDGGAFKDRFKAEMLNSSFSTLKIQPTEPKDSAVYLCASSSGGAETLYFGSGTRLTVL.

For this clone: Mouse names are used for the genes. The read gets to within 1 residue of the CDR3 end, and the germline J gene fills in the rest. The rearrangement links TRBV5 to TRBJ1-1, with D possibly being TRBD1 (6 bases). V lost 6 bases and J lost 1, with 12 bases in between. The germline gives CDR1 LGHNA, CDR2 YNLKQL (reference sequence). The CDR3 is made up of 14 amino acids. The CDR3 is CASRNGGANTEVFF. CDR3 DNA, as far as it was read: TGTGCCAGCAGGAACGGGGGGGCGAACACAGAAGTCTTC.

There are a few counts of this clone. The genes and germline here are from mouse. The sequenced fragment ends 1 residue before the CDR3 boundary, so the rest is inferred from the germline J gene. V usage is TRBV19 and J usage is TRBJ2-7, with TRBD1 matching over 11 bases. This CDR3 spans 13 amino acids. After removal of 6 bases from V and 3 bases from J, the junction contained 2 bases not matched to a gene. Germline lookup yields CDR1 FNHDT and CDR2 SITEND (reference sequence). The DNA read from the CDR3 is TGTGCCAGCACCGGGACAGGGGGCTATGAACAGTAC. This translates into CASTGTGGYEQY. The complete CDR3 sequence is CASTGTGGYEQYF.

Comments on this clone: Germline and genes: mouse. The CDR3 goes on 1 residue after the read ends, and that part is filled in from the germline J gene. This chain joins TRBV20 and TRBJ2-5; 8 nucleotides agree with TRBD2. The CDR3 totals 15 residues. Germline V gene data show CDR1 as GFQATS and CDR2 as STVNSAI. The V and J ends lost 0 bases and 3 bases, in that order; junction bases with no gene match: 5. CDR3 sequence reads: CGARDGGVWQDTQYF. The CDR3 DNA, read in part, is TGTGGTGCTAGGGATGGGGGGGTTTGGCAAGACACCCAGTAC.